Below, one T cell receptor (beta chain) is given with its context. Its antigen is unknown. This table comes from immunoSEQ multiplex PCR, and its TCRdb copy is limited to in-frame clones, with some not included. The table lists roughly 70,000 clones, 70% to 90% of them singletons. This entry belongs to a study of OX40 agonist ivuxolimab in advanced cancers. Study as a whole: Clinicians treated patients with ivuxolimab, an agonistic anti-OX40 (CD134) antibody. The study's findings and limits: Clonal expansion was among the lowest in partial responders at 0.1-3.0 mg/kg, especially CD8+.

Germline-derived CDR1 and CDR2 are ENHRY and SYGVKD. The CDR3 runs 12 residues. V was pared by 2 bases and J by 7 bases, with 3 bases between. The sequences come from CD4+ or CD8+ T cells sorted from blood, collected in a trial of the OX40 agonist ivuxolimab. The V gene is TRBV10-3, the J gene TRBJ1-6; D gene unclear. The sequence was obtained from an adult with an advanced solid tumor such as melanoma, head and neck, liver or kidney cancer. The CDR3 DNA reads TGTGCCATCAGTGAGAGAAATTCACCCCTCCACTTT. This translates into CAISERNSPLHF.